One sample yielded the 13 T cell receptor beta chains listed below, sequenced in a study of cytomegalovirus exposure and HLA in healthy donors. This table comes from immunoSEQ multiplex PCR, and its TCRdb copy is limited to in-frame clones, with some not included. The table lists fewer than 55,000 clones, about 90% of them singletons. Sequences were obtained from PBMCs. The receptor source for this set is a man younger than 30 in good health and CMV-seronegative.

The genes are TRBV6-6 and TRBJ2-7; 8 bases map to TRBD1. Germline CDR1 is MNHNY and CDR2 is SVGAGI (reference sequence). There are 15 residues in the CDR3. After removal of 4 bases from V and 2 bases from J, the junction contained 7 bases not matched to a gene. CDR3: CASSLTRDRTYEQYF. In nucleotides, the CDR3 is TGTGCCAGCAGTTTAACCCGGGACAGGACCTACGAGCAGTACTTC.

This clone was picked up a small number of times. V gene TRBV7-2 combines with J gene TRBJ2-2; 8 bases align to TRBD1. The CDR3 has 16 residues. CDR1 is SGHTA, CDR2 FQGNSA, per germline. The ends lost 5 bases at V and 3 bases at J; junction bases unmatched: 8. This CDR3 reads CASSTWTGRDTGELFF. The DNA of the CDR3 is TGTGCCAGCAGCACCTGGACAGGGCGGGACACCGGGGAGCTGTTTTTT.

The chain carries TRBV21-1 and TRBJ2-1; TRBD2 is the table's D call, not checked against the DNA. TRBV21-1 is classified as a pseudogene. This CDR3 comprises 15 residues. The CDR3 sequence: CASSKESPKHNEQFF. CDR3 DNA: TGTGCCAGCAGCAAAGAGTCTCCTAAACACAATGAGCAGTTCTTC.

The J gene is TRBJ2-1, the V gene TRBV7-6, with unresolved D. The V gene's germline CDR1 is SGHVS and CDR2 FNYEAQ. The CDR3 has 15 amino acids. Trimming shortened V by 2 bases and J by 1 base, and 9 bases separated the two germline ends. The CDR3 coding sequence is TGTGCCAGCAGCTTAAGCGTAGTATCCTACAATGAGCAGTTCTTC. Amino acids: CASSLSVVSYNEQFF.

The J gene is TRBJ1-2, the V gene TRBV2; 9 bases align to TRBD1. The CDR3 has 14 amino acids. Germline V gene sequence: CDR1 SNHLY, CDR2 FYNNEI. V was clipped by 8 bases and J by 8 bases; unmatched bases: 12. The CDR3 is CASGEDRGQRGYTF. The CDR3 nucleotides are TGTGCCAGCGGGGAGGACAGGGGCCAGAGGGGCTACACCTTC.

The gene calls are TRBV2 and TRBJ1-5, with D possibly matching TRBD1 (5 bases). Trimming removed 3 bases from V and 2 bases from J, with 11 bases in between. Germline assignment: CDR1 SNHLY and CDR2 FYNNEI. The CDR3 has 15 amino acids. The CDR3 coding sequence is TGTGCCAGCAGTGATTGGGGCTACGGCAATCAGCCCCAGCATTTT. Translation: CASSDWGYGNQPQHF.

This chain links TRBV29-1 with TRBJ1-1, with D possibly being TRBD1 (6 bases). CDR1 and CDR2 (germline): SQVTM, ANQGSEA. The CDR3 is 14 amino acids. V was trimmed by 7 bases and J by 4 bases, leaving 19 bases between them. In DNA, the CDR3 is TGCAGCGCCAAGGGGGGGGAAAGGACCACTGAAGCTTTCTTT. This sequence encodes CSAKGGERTTEAFF. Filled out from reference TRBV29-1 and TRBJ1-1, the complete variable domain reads SAVISQKPSRDICQRGTSLTIQCQVDSQVTMMFWYRQQPGQSLTLIATANQGSEATYESGFVIDKFPISRPNLTFSTLTVSNMSPEDSSIYLCSAKGGERTTEAFFGQGTRLTVV.

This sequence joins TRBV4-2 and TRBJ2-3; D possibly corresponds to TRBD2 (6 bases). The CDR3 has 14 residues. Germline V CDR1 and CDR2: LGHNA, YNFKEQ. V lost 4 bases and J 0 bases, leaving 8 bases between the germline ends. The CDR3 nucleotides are TGTGCCAGCAGCCCGGGACTTAGCACAGATACGCAGTATTTT. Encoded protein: CASSPGLSTDTQYF.

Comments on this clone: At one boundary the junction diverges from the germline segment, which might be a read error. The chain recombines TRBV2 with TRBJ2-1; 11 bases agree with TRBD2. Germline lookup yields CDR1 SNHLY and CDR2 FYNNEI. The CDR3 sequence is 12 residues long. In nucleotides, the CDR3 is TGTGCCAGCACCTCGTTAGCGGGAGGGCCCGTCTTC. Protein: CASTSLAGGPVF.

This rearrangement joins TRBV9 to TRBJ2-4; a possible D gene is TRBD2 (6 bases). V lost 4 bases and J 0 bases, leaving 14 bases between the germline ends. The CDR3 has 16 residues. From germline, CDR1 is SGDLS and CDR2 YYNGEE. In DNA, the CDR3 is TGTGCCAGCAGCCCCGATTGGGGACTAGCCAAAAACATTCAGTACTTC. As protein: CASSPDWGLAKNIQYF.

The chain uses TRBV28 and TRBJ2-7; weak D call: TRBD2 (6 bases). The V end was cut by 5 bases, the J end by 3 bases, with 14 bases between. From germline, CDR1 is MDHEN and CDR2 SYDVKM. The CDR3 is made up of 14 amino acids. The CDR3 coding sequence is TGTGCCAGCAGTCTGAAGCTGGAGGGCTACGAGCAGTACTTC. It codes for CASSLKLEGYEQYF.

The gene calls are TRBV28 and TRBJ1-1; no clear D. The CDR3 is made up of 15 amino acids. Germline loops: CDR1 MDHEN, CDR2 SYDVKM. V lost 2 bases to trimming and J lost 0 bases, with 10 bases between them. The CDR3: CASSLMAVMNTEAFF. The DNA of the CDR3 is TGTGCCAGCAGTTTAATGGCCGTCATGAACACTGAAGCTTTCTTT.

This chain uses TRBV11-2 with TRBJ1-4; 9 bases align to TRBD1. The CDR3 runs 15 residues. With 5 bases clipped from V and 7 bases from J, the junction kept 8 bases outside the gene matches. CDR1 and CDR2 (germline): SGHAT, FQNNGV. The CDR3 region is CASSMSTGGLEKLFF. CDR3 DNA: TGTGCCAGCAGCATGTCGACAGGGGGACTTGAAAAACTGTTTTTT.